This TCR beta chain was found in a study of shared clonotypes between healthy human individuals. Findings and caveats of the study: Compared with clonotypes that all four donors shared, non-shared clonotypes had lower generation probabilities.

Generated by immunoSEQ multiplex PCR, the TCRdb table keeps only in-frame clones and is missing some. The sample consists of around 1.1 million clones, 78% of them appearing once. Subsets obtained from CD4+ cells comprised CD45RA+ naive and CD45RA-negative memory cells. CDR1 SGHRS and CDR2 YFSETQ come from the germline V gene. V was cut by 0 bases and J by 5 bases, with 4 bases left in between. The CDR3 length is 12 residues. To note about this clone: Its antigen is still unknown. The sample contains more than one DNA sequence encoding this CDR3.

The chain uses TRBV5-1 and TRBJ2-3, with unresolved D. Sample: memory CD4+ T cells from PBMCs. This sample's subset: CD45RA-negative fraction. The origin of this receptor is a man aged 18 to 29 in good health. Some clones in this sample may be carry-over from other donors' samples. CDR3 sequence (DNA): TGCGCCAGCAGCTTGGGACTAGATACGCAGTATTTT. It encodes CASSLGLDTQYF.